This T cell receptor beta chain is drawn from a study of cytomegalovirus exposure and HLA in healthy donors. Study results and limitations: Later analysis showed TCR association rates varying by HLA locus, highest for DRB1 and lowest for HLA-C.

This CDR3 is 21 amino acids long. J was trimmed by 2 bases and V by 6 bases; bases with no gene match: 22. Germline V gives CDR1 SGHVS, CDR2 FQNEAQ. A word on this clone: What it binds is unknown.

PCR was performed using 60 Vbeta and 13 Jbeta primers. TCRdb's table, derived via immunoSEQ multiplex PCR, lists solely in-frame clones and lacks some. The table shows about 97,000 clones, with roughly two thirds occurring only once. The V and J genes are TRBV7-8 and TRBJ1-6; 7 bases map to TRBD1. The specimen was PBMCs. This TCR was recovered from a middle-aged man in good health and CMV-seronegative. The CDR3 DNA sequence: TGTGCCAGCAGGCTCCCCGCGGACAGGCTAACGCTCCAAGCCTATAATTCACCCCTCCACTTT. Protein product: CASRLPADRLTLQAYNSPLHF.